Presented here are 8 T cell receptor beta chains from one specimen sequenced in a study of identical twins. TCRdb ran MiXCR on the 5' RACE reads and lists one entry per CDR3 protein. The sample yields roughly 200,000 distinct CDR3 sequences, more than 6.5% seen once. The same data also went into a second study, on yellow fever vaccine responses in identical twins.

What was sequenced was memory (CD45RO+) T cells sorted from blood. These receptors came from a woman between 18 and 29 years old in good health.

This clonotype was seen many times. V usage is TRBV29-1 and J usage is TRBJ2-1; possible D gene TRBD2, 6 bases. V was pared by 4 bases and J by 7 bases, with 11 bases between. The CDR3 is 12 residues long. CDR1 and CDR2 (germline): SQVTM, ANQGSEA. CDR3 region: CSVAKSGNEQFF. CDR3 bases: TGCAGCGTTGCCAAAAGCGGGAATGAGCAGTTCTTC.

This clonotype was picked up a small number of times. The V call is TRBV12-5, the J call TRBJ2-1; tentative D call: TRBD1 (6 bases). CDR3 length equals 13 residues. Per the germline V gene, CDR1 is LGHNT and CDR2 is FRNRAP. V was pared by 6 bases and J by 6 bases, with 12 bases between. CDR3 in amino acids: CASGSGQFNEQFF. The CDR3 DNA sequence: TGTGCTAGTGGCTCCGGACAGTTCAATGAGCAGTTCTTC.

This clonotype has at least ten counts. This chain uses TRBV20-1 with TRBJ1-2; unclear D gene. The CDR3 totals 12 residues. CDR1 DFQATT and CDR2 SNEGSKA come from the germline V gene (reference sequence). V was shortened by 5 bases and J by 0 bases, with 7 bases between the two germline ends. In nucleotides, the CDR3 is TGCAGTGCTGTAGTATCTAACTATGGCTACACCTTC. Protein sequence: CSAVVSNYGYTF.

There are many counts of this clonotype. V is TRBV27 and J is TRBJ2-1; 7 nucleotides match TRBD2. Germline CDR1 is MNHEY and CDR2 is SMNVEV (reference sequence). V shed 3 bases and J 5 bases; nucleotides not matched to a gene: 7. There are 15 residues in the CDR3. CDR3 sequence reads: CASSFWREKDNEQFF. For the CDR3, the DNA is TGTGCCAGCAGTTTTTGGCGGGAGAAAGACAATGAGCAGTTCTTC.

This clonotype occurred once. The CDR3: CSARDGGQSNEKLFF. CDR3 DNA sequence: TGCAGTGCTAGAGATGGGGGACAGAGTAATGAAAAACTGTTTTTT. V gene TRBV20-1 combines with J gene TRBJ1-4; 7 bases line up with TRBD1. CDR3 length equals 15 residues. Germline CDR1 is DFQATT and CDR2 is SNEGSKA (reference sequence). V was pared by 0 bases and J by 4 bases, with 5 bases of the junction left unmatched.

This clonotype came up many times. The V call is TRBV7-9, the J call TRBJ1-3, with D unclear. CDR3 length equals 14 residues. Germline-derived CDR1 and CDR2 are SEHNR and FQNEAQ (reference sequence). Trimming left V 5 bases short and J 0 bases short, with 8 bases between. CDR3 residues: CASSRAGSGNTIYF. In DNA, the CDR3 is TGTGCCAGCAGCCGAGCAGGCTCTGGAAACACCATATATTTT. Filled out from reference TRBV7-9 and TRBJ1-3, the complete variable domain reads DTGVSQNPRHKITKRGQNVTFRCDPISEHNRLYWYRQTLGQGPEFLTYFQNEAQLEKSRLLSDRFSAERPKGSFSTLEIQRTEQGDSAMYLCASSRAGSGNTIYFGEGSWLTVV.

This clonotype has a count of ten or more. The V call is TRBV5-1, the J call TRBJ1-4; 8 nucleotides agree with TRBD1. Per germline, CDR1 SGHRS and CDR2 YFSETQ. The CDR3 contains 15 residues. V was clipped by 0 bases and J by 8 bases; unmatched bases: 6. The DNA of the CDR3 is TGCGCCAGCAGCTTGGCAGGACAGGGAGGGGAAAAACTGTTTTTT. It codes for CASSLAGQGGEKLFF.

Many counts were recorded for this clonotype. The chain carries TRBV2 and TRBJ2-7; 7 nucleotides line up with TRBD2. Germline V lookup: CDR1 SNHLY, CDR2 FYNNEI. With 4 bases clipped from V and 2 bases from J, the junction kept 14 bases outside the gene matches. The CDR3 spans 17 residues. CDR3 in DNA: TGTGCCAGCAGTGTGAAGCCAGCGGGAACACCAACCTACGAGCAGTACTTC. Translating it yields CASSVKPAGTPTYEQYF.